What follows are 5 T cell receptor beta chains derived from one specimen sequenced in a study of PD-1 blockade in classical Hodgkin lymphoma. Generated by immunoSEQ multiplex PCR, the TCRdb table keeps only in-frame clones and is missing some. The sample lists tens of thousands of clones, about 70% occurring once. Time point defined: cycle 4 day 1 (C4D1), after 6 weeks of nivolumab. With no exception, relapse followed autologous stem cell transplantation in all patients, and brentuximab vedotin exposure varied. The authors purified CD4+ T cells from thawed PBMCs by magnetic negative selection. The source material was CD4+ T cells from blood, sampled before the fourth cycle of nivolumab. The receptors originated from a human donor with classical Hodgkin lymphoma.

Here the CDR3 reads CASSGGLGGNEQFF. In nucleotides, the CDR3 is TGTGCCAGCAGCGGAGGTCTAGGGGGGAATGAGCAGTTCTTC. The chain joins TRBV11-3 to TRBJ2-1; D is possibly TRBD1 or TRBD2 (6 bases each). CDR3 length: 14 residues. Trimming stripped 5 bases from V and 7 bases from J, with 15 bases between. Germline V gene data show CDR1 as SGHNT and CDR2 as YENEEA.

The chain carries TRBV7-9 and TRBJ2-7, with D perhaps TRBD1 (6 bases). The CDR3 loop spans 15 amino acids. Between the trimmed V and J ends, which lost 5 bases and 2 bases, there was a span of 16 bases. The germline CDR1 and CDR2 sequences are SEHNR and FQNEAQ (reference sequence). The CDR3 sequence is CASSQRDKTTYEQYF. CDR3 DNA sequence: TGTGCCAGCAGCCAGAGGGACAAGACGACCTACGAGCAGTACTTC.

This rearrangement joins TRBV5-1 to TRBJ2-1; a possible D gene is TRBD1 (6 bases). Between the trimmed V and J ends, which lost 0 bases and 0 bases, there was a span of 25 bases. The CDR3 extends over 21 amino acids. Germline CDR1 reads SGHRS; CDR2 reads YFSETQ. The CDR3 sequence is CASSLGVRSSGVRSSYNEQFF. CDR3 DNA: TGCGCCAGCAGCTTGGGGGTTCGGTCATCAGGGGTCCGGAGCTCCTACAATGAGCAGTTCTTC.

The chain recombines TRBV10-3 with TRBJ2-3; TRBD2 is a possible D gene (6 bases). This CDR3 is 13 amino acids long. Trimming cost V 6 bases and J 0 bases, with 7 bases left between them. CDR1 and CDR2 from the germline V gene are ENHRY and SYGVKD. The CDR3 DNA follows: TGTGCCATCAGGGGGACTAGCACAGATACGCAGTATTTT. Its protein product is CAIRGTSTDTQYF.

This clone was seen more than once but under ten times. The V gene is TRBV6-5, the J gene TRBJ2-7; D possibly matches TRBD1 or TRBD2 (6 bases each). Germline CDR1 is MNHEY and CDR2 is SVGAGI. The CDR3 length is 14 residues. V lost 2 bases to trimming and J lost 3 bases, with 11 bases between them. The CDR3 loop reads CASSYTKGGYEQYF. The CDR3 bases are TGTGCCAGCAGTTACACAAAGGGGGGCTACGAGCAGTACTTC.